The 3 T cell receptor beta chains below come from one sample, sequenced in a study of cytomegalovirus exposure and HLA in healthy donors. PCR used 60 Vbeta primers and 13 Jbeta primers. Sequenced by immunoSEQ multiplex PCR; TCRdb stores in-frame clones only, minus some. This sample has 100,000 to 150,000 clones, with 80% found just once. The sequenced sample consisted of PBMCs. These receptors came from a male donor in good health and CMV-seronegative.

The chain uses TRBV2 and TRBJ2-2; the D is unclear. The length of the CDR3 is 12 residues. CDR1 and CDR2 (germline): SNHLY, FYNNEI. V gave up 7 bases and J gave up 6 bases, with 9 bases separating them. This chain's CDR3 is CASTVTAGELFF. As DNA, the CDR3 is TGTGCCAGCACGGTAACGGCCGGGGAGCTGTTTTTT.

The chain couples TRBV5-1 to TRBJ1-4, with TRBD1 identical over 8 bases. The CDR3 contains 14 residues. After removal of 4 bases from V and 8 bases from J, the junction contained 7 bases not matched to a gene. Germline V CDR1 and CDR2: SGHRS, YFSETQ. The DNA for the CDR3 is TGCGCCAGCAGCGGCGGACAGGGAGGAGAAAAACTGTTTTTT. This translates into CASSGGQGGEKLFF. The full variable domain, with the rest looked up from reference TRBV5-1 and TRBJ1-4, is KAGVTQTPRYLIKTRGQQVTLSCSPISGHRSVSWYQQTPGQGLQFLFEYFSETQRNKGNFPGRFSGRQFSNSRSEMNVSTLELGDSALYLCASSGGQGGEKLFFGSGTQLSVL.

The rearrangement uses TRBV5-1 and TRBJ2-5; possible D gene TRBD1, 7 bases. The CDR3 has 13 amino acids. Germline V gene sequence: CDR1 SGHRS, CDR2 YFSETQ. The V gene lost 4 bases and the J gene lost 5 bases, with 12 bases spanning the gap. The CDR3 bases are TGCGCCAGCAGCAAACCAGGGGGGGAGACCCAGTACTTC. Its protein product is CASSKPGGETQYF.